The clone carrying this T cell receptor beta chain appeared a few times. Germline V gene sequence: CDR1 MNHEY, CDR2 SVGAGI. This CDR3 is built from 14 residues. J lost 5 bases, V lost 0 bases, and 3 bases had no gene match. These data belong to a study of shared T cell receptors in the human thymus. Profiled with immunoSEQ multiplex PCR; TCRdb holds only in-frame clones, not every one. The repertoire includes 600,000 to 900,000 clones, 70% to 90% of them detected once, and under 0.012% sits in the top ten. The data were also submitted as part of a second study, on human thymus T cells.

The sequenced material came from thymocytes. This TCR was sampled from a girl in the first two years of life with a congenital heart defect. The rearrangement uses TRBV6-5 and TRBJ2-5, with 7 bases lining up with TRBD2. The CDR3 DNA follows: TGTGCCAGCAGTTACTCCCAGGGAGGGGAGACCCAGTACTTC. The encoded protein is CASSYSQGGETQYF.